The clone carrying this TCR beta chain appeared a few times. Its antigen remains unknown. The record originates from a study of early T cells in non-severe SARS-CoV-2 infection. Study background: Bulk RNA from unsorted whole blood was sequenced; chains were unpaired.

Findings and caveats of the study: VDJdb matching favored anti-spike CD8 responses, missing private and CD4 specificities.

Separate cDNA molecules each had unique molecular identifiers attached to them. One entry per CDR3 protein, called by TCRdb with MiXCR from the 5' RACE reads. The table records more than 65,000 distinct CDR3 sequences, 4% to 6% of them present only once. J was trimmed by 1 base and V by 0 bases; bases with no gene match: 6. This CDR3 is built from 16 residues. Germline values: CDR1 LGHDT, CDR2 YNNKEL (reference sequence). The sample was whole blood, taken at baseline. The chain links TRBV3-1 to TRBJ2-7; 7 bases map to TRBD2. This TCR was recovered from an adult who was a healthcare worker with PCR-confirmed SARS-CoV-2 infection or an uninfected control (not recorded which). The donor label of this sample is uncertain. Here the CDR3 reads CASSQDRGENSYEQYF. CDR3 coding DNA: TGTGCCAGCAGCCAAGATCGGGGGGAAAATTCCTACGAGCAGTACTTC.